The 17 T cell receptor beta chains in this list originate from one sample, sequenced in a study of cytomegalovirus exposure and HLA in healthy donors. PCR involved 60 Vbeta and 13 Jbeta primers. Some clones are missing from TCRdb's copy, which holds only in-frame ones; the method was immunoSEQ multiplex PCR. The data hold 150,000 to 200,000 clones, with about 80% observed a single time. Sample: PBMCs. The receptors were sampled from a woman aged 18-29 years in good health and CMV-seropositive.

The chain is built from TRBV7-2 and TRBJ2-5, with 9 bases matching TRBD2. J was trimmed by 4 bases and V by 2 bases; bases with no gene match: 2. The V gene's germline CDR1 is SGHTA and CDR2 FQGNSA. This CDR3 has 14 residues. In DNA, the CDR3 is TGTGCCAGCAGCTTAATACTAGCGGGAGAGACCCAGTACTTC. This sequence encodes CASSLILAGETQYF.

The chain has TRBV30 and TRBJ1-3, with TRBD1 as a possible D gene (5 bases). Germline V gene data show CDR1 as GTSNPN and CDR2 as SVGIG (reference sequence). The length of the CDR3 is 16 residues. V was pared by 1 base and J by 0 bases, with 13 bases between. In DNA, the CDR3 is TGTGCCTGGAGTGAAGGGAGGGGAATCTCTGGAAACACCATATATTTT. Protein product: CAWSEGRGISGNTIYF.

This clone occurred a few times. This chain joins TRBV7-2 and TRBJ2-7, with 8 bases identical to TRBD2. Germline V lookup: CDR1 SGHTA, CDR2 FQGNSA. V lost 5 bases and J lost 6; bases outside the gene matches: 18. The CDR3 spans 17 residues. The CDR3 DNA is TGTGCCAGCAGCCGCGGGGGGACGGGGGGTGCAGGGCTCGAGCAGTACTTC. Encoded protein: CASSRGGTGGAGLEQYF.

This sequence joins TRBV20-1 and TRBJ1-2; tentatively, D is TRBD1 (5 bases). The CDR3 is 11 residues long. The germline gives CDR1 DFQATT, CDR2 SNEGSKA (reference sequence). V lost 6 bases to trimming and J lost 8 bases, with 13 bases between them. CDR3 protein: CSAGGGTGYTF. The CDR3 DNA follows: TGCAGTGCGGGGGGAGGGACCGGCTACACCTTC.

The chain's CDR3 is CASSVEPRRTEAFF. For the CDR3, the DNA is TGTGCCAGCAGTGTTGAACCCCGGCGGACTGAAGCTTTCTTT. The J gene is TRBJ1-1, the V gene TRBV2; D remains ambiguous. Germline V gene lookup returns CDR1 SNHLY and CDR2 FYNNEI. The length of the CDR3 is 14 residues. Trimming removed 4 bases at V and 5 bases at J, with 14 bases between.

This clone was counted many times. The chain combines TRBV5-1 with TRBJ2-5, with 10 bases that match TRBD2. Unmatched junction bases numbered 6, after V lost 2 bases and J lost 5 bases. Per the germline V gene, CDR1 is SGHRS and CDR2 is YFSETQ. This CDR3 comprises 15 residues. The CDR3 sequence is CASSFSGGDFETQYF. The DNA of the CDR3 is TGCGCCAGCAGCTTCAGCGGGGGGGACTTCGAGACCCAGTACTTC. Full variable domain (remainder filled in from reference TRBV5-1 and TRBJ2-5): KAGVTQTPRYLIKTRGQQVTLSCSPISGHRSVSWYQQTPGQGLQFLFEYFSETQRNKGNFPGRFSGRQFSNSRSEMNVSTLELGDSALYLCASSFSGGDFETQYFGPGTRLLVL.

This clone has only a few counts. V is TRBV29-1 and J is TRBJ1-2; tentatively, D is TRBD1 (6 bases). V lost 0 bases and J lost 5, with 10 bases in between. Germline CDR1 and CDR2: SQVTM and ANQGSEA. CDR3 size: 13 residues. The CDR3 region has the DNA TGCAGCGTTGAAGAATGGACAGCATATGGCTACACCTTC. Its translation is CSVEEWTAYGYTF.

The J gene is TRBJ2-2, the V gene TRBV4-1; D is undetermined. Germline V gene data show CDR1 as MGHRA and CDR2 as YSYEKL. The CDR3 has 14 residues. Trimming shortened V by 1 base and J by 4 bases, and 7 bases separated the two germline ends. This chain's CDR3 is CASSQGLRTGELFF. The CDR3 DNA reads as TGCGCCAGCAGCCAAGGTCTACGCACCGGGGAGCTGTTTTTT.

The chain links TRBV6-1 to TRBJ1-1; the D is unclear. V lost 5 bases to trimming and J lost 1 base, with 8 bases between them. The CDR3 totals 13 residues. Germline assignment: CDR1 MNHNS and CDR2 SASEGT. CDR3 loop: CASSTRENTEAFF. CDR3 nucleotides: TGTGCCAGCAGTACTAGAGAGAACACTGAAGCTTTCTTT.

This sequence joins TRBV2 and TRBJ1-1; no clear D. Germline values: CDR1 SNHLY, CDR2 FYNNEI. The germline V and J ends were trimmed by 3 bases and 3 bases, with 8 bases remaining between them. This CDR3 region has 13 residues. CDR3 residues: CASSELRDTEAFF. CDR3 nucleotide sequence: TGTGCCAGCAGTGAGCTACGGGACACTGAAGCTTTCTTT.

The chain joins TRBV4-1 to TRBJ2-1, with TRBD2 matching 15 bases. Germline V gene sequence: CDR1 MGHRA, CDR2 YSYEKL. The CDR3 runs to 18 residues. The ends lost 3 bases at V and 6 bases at J; junction bases unmatched: 9. The DNA for the CDR3 is TGCGCCAGCAGCCACGGAACAGGACTAGCGGGGGGGATCAATGAGCAGTTCTTC. Residues: CASSHGTGLAGGINEQFF.

In its sample, this clone was seen once. The chain joins TRBV19 to TRBJ1-2, with a possible D match to TRBD1 (6 bases). Trimming took off 10 bases at V and 3 bases at J, with 18 bases between the two ends. Germline V gives CDR1 LNHDA, CDR2 SQIVND (reference sequence). The CDR3 consists of 14 residues. In DNA form, the CDR3 reads TGTGCCACTACCCCCGGAAAGGGGGACTATGGCTACACCTTC. It is translated as CATTPGKGDYGYTF.

Of note for this clone: The junction differs from germline at one of its ends, possibly a read error. This chain uses TRBV2 with TRBJ2-6; weak D call: TRBD1 (5 bases). Germline loops: CDR1 SNHLY, CDR2 FYNNEI. The CDR3 has 16 amino acids. CDR3 sequence reads: CASSAFDVPGANGLTF. The CDR3 bases are TGTGCCAGCAGTGCGTTTGACGTCCCTGGGGCCAACGGCCTGACTTTC.

The V call is TRBV2, the J call TRBJ1-2; 8 bases fit TRBD1. Per germline, CDR1 SNHLY and CDR2 FYNNEI. CDR3 length equals 12 residues. V shed 7 bases, J shed 8 bases, and the junction held 6 bases outside the gene matches. CDR3 region: CASTTGAEGYTF. The CDR3 bases are TGTGCCAGCACGACAGGGGCGGAGGGCTACACCTTC. The entire variable domain, with the rest obtained from reference TRBV2 and TRBJ1-2, is as follows: EPEVTQTPSHQVTQMGQEVILRCVPISNHLYFYWYRQILGQKVEFLVSFYNNEISEKSEIFDDQFSVERPDGSNFTLKIRSTKLEDSAMYFCASTTGAEGYTFGSGTRLTVV.

The rearrangement joins TRBV30 to TRBJ2-3; no definite D call. The V end was cut by 2 bases, the J end by 6 bases, with 15 bases between. Per the germline V gene, CDR1 is GTSNPN and CDR2 is SVGIG (reference sequence). This CDR3 has 14 amino acids. CDR3 nucleotide sequence: TGTGCCTGGAGTTCGCCGTTAGTGTCTGATACGCAGTATTTT. This gives the protein CAWSSPLVSDTQYF.

V usage is TRBV7-2 and J usage is TRBJ2-1; D possibly corresponds to TRBD2 (6 bases). The CDR3 has 12 residues. The germline CDR1 and CDR2 sequences are SGHTA and FQGNSA. Trimming removed 0 bases from V and 13 bases from J, with 10 bases in between. CDR3 loop: CASSLAARGQFF. CDR3 coding DNA: TGTGCCAGCAGCTTAGCAGCGCGGGGTCAGTTCTTC.

The V and J genes are TRBV2 and TRBJ2-2, with 8 positions matching TRBD2. The J segment lost 0 bases and the V segment lost 3 bases, leaving 3 bases of the junction unmatched. Germline V CDR1 and CDR2: SNHLY, FYNNEI. There are 16 residues in the CDR3. The CDR3 protein is CASSERLASNTGELFF. The CDR3 DNA follows: TGTGCCAGCAGTGAGAGACTAGCGTCGAACACCGGGGAGCTGTTTTTT.